The rows below give T cell receptor beta chains drawn from one sample of a study of blood T cell repertoires in COVID-19. Method: immunoSEQ multiplex PCR; TCRdb's copy keeps in-frame clones and lacks some. The top ten clones hold approximately 6.8% of a sample with fewer than 110,000 clones, around 89% of them seen once. Sequencing was performed on peripheral blood. All receptors come from a man between 50 and 59 years old with active or convalescent COVID-19. Both conserved end residues are part of each CDR3. A D gene is named only where the DNA matches it firmly. For some rows the clone size is stated as once, few or many, or as a class when expanded; others skip it.

v_call	clone_size	cdr3_length	d_call	j_call	cdr3_nt	cdr3_aa
TRBV27	-	15	-	TRBJ2-1	TGTGCCAGCACCAAAGGGGACTCCTCATACAATGAGCAGTTCTTC	CASTKGDSSYNEQFF
TRBV21-1	-	14	-	TRBJ2-7	TGTGCCAGCAGCAGTAGCGGGAGGGTCTACGAGCAGTACTTC	CASSSSGRVYEQYF
TRBV6-1	-	13	-	TRBJ1-1	TGTGCCAGCAGTGAAGGGACTTACACTGAAGCTTTCTTT	CASSEGTYTEAFF
TRBV27	-	16	-	TRBJ2-2	TGTGCCAGCAGTCCGCTCCCTAGACTATACCCCGGGGAGCTGTTTTTT	CASSPLPRLYPGELFF
TRBV24-1	-	12	-	TRBJ1-1	TGTGCCACCAGCCAGGGTTCCTATCAAGCTTTCTTT	CATSQGSYQAFF
TRBV28	-	14	-	TRBJ2-7	TGTGCCAGCAGTGTACAGGGCGGAACCTACGAGCAGTACTTC	CASSVQGGTYEQYF
TRBV6-2/TRBV6-3	-	16	TRBD1	TRBJ2-1	TGTGCCAGCAGCCAAGAGGACAGGGTGGCCTACAATGAGCAGTTCTTC	CASSQEDRVAYNEQFF
TRBV18	-	15	-	TRBJ1-5	TGTGCCAGCTCACCGGTCGTTACTCCCAATCAGCCCCAGCATTTT	CASSPVVTPNQPQHF
TRBV9	-	17	TRBD2	TRBJ2-2	TGTGCCAGCAGCGATGCGGGGACTACCCCTAACACCGGGGAGCTGTTTTTT	CASSDAGTTPNTGELFF
TRBV30	-	15	-	TRBJ2-2	TGTCCCCGGCACGGGGTTGGGACGAACACCGGGGAGCTGTTTTTT	CPRHGVGTNTGELFF
TRBV28	-	11	-	TRBJ1-2	TGTGCCAGCGGGGGCCGGGACGGCTACACCTTC	CASGGRDGYTF
TRBV6-5	-	14	TRBD1	TRBJ1-4	TGTGCCAGCAGCTCCACAGGGGTTTGGGAAAAACTGTTTTTT	CASSSTGVWEKLFF
TRBV29-1	-	14	TRBD1	TRBJ2-2	TGCAGCGTTGCCGTACAGGGGAGCACCGGGGAGCTGTTTTTT	CSVAVQGSTGELFF
TRBV6-2/TRBV6-3	-	18	TRBD2	TRBJ2-3	TGTGCCAGCAGTTACCCCGCGGCGCTAGCGGGCGGGGCAGATACGCAGTATTTT	CASSYPAALAGGADTQYF
TRBV7-6	-	12	-	TRBJ2-1	TGTGCCAGCAGCTCAGGCTACAATGAGCAGTTCTTC	CASSSGYNEQFF
TRBV3-1/TRBV3-2	-	16	TRBD1	TRBJ2-1	TGTGCCAGCAGCCAAGCCTCGAGACAGGGGTACAATGAGCAGTTCTTC	CASSQASRQGYNEQFF
TRBV9	-	16	-	TRBJ2-1	TGTGCCAGCAGCGTAGTTGGGGAGGGGGCCTACAATGAGCAGTTCTTC	CASSVVGEGAYNEQFF
TRBV3-1/TRBV3-2	-	13	-	TRBJ2-3	TGTGCCAGCAGCCAAGAGAGGAGAGATACGCAGTATTTT	CASSQERRDTQYF
TRBV30	-	14	-	TRBJ1-5	TGTGCCTGGAGCCCAGGAGGGAGAGCTCAGCCCCAGCATTTT	CAWSPGGRAQPQHF
TRBV6-2/TRBV6-3	-	15	TRBD1	TRBJ1-1	TGTGCCAGCAGTCGACGGACAGGGGCGGACACTGAAGCTTTCTTT	CASSRRTGADTEAFF
TRBV11-3	few	13	-	TRBJ2-5	TGTGCCAGCAGCTCCGGGATGGAGAAAGCCCAGTACTTC	CASSSGMEKAQYF
TRBV7-9	few	14	-	TRBJ2-7	TGTGCCAGCATCGTCGGGCCAGGGCAAAGCGAGCAGTACTTC	CASIVGPGQSEQYF
TRBV5-8	-	15	TRBD1	TRBJ1-1	TGTGCCAGCAAAAGACAGGGGACCCTAGACACTGAAGCTTTCTTT	CASKRQGTLDTEAFF
TRBV19	-	15	-	TRBJ1-5	TGTGCCAGTAGTAGAGGGGGATTCTTCGATCAGCCCCAGCATTTT	CASSRGGFFDQPQHF
TRBV6-2/TRBV6-3	-	13	-	TRBJ2-7	TGTGCCAGCAGTACAGGGACAACCTACGAGCAGTACTTC	CASSTGTTYEQYF
TRBV27	few	14	TRBD1	TRBJ2-3	TGTGCCAGCAGTTCCCGACAGGGAATCGATACGCAGTATTTT	CASSSRQGIDTQYF
TRBV7-6	-	14	-	TRBJ2-1	TGTGCCAGCAGCGACTTGCGGGGCCGTAATGAGCAGTTCTTC	CASSDLRGRNEQFF